These T cell receptor beta chains were read from a single sample in a study of shared clonotypes between healthy human individuals. Assay used: immunoSEQ multiplex PCR; TCRdb lists only in-frame clones, some missing. The sample lists under 600,000 clones; 98% were seen once. The specimen was naive CD8+ T cells sorted from blood. The receptors were sampled from a man aged 25 to 40 in good health. CDR3s include the opening cysteine and the closing phenylalanine or tryptophan. The D gene is left open where the match is weak. A row's size may be missing; if present it is once, few, many or a size class.

.,TRBV2,TRBJ1-5,.,CASSGPGMEPQHF,TGTGCCAGCAGTGGCCCAGGGATGGAGCCCCAGCATTTT
TRBD1,TRBV29-1,TRBJ1-2,.,CSANLQGSYGYTF,TGCAGCGCCAACCTACAGGGGAGCTATGGCTACACCTTC
TRBD2,TRBV13,TRBJ2-7,.,CASSLGLAGEYEQYF,TGTGCCAGCAGCTTGGGACTAGCGGGAGAGTACGAGCAGTACTTC
TRBD1,TRBV7-2,TRBJ2-1,.,CASSFAGTGGNEQFF,TGTGCCAGCAGCTTCGCCGGGACAGGGGGCAATGAGCAGTTCTTC
.,TRBV30,TRBJ1-1,.,CAWDNRHTEAFF,TGTGCCTGGGATAACAGGCACACTGAAGCTTTCTTT
TRBD1,TRBV28,TRBJ1-2,.,CASRPLRDRIYGYTF,TGTGCCAGCAGGCCTCTCCGGGACAGGATTTATGGCTACACCTTC
.,TRBV15,TRBJ1-4,.,CATSRDLAEAGEVQEKLFF,TGTGCCACCAGCAGAGATCTTGCTGAGGCGGGGGAGGTACAGGAAAAACTGTTTTTT
TRBD1,TRBV4-1,TRBJ2-2,.,CASSPSFRGRQTGELFF,TGCGCCAGCAGCCCGAGCTTCAGGGGGCGGCAAACCGGGGAGCTGTTTTTT
TRBD2,TRBV14,TRBJ2-3,.,CASTTSAAGLRTDTQYF,TGTGCCAGCACCACCTCGGCTGCGGGACTACGCACAGATACGCAGTATTTT
.,TRBV11-1,TRBJ2-1,.,CASTYRPGKNNEQFF,TGTGCCAGCACCTACCGGCCAGGGAAAAACAATGAGCAGTTCTTC
TRBD2,TRBV7-9,TRBJ2-1,once,CASSSHLAGGGSYNEQFF,TGTGCCAGCAGCTCCCATCTGGCGGGAGGTGGGTCCTACAATGAGCAGTTCTTC
.,TRBV7-9,TRBJ2-5,.,CASSLVPDYGETQYF,TGTGCCAGCAGCTTAGTCCCGGATTATGGGGAGACCCAGTACTTC
.,TRBV30,TRBJ1-3,.,CAWSPRGEKPKSSGNTIYF,TGTGCCTGGAGCCCGAGGGGGGAAAAACCCAAGTCCTCTGGAAACACCATATATTTT
TRBD2,TRBV27,TRBJ2-1,.,CASSPSSGRVNNEQFF,TGTGCCAGCAGTCCCTCTAGCGGGAGGGTGAACAATGAGCAGTTCTTC
TRBD1,TRBV25-1,TRBJ1-2,.,CASSEGVVVGTGGYTF,TGTGCCAGCAGTGAAGGCGTAGTGGTCGGGACAGGTGGCTACACCTTC
.,TRBV5-5,TRBJ1-1,.,CASSVDLGFTEAFF,TGTGCCAGCAGCGTGGACCTAGGGTTCACTGAAGCTTTCTTT
TRBD2,TRBV5-4,TRBJ2-3,.,CASSLPTSGRLGTDTQYF,TGTGCCAGCAGCTTGCCTACTAGCGGGAGGTTAGGCACAGATACGCAGTATTTT
.,TRBV7-2,TRBJ2-3,.,CASSLVVAAYTDTQYF,TGTGCCAGCAGCTTAGTGGTAGCGGCCTACACAGATACGCAGTATTTT
.,TRBV7-9,TRBJ2-7,.,CASRQGRYEQYF,TGTGCCAGCAGGCAGGGTCGATACGAGCAGTACTTC
TRBD1,TRBV7-6,TRBJ2-3,.,CASSLDRGQDTQYF,TGTGCCAGCAGCCTGGACAGGGGGCAGGATACGCAGTATTTT
TRBD2,TRBV27,TRBJ2-1,.,CASSPLAGAMGEQFF,TGTGCCAGCAGTCCCCTAGCGGGGGCTATGGGTGAGCAGTTCTTC
.,TRBV9,TRBJ2-1,.,CASSGGLPSYNEQFF,TGTGCCAGCAGCGGGGGACTCCCTTCCTACAATGAGCAGTTCTTC
TRBD2,TRBV7-9,TRBJ2-7,.,CASSAGLAGAKSYEQYF,TGTGCCAGCAGCGCAGGACTAGCGGGAGCCAAAAGCTACGAGCAGTACTTC
TRBD1,TRBV28,TRBJ2-2,.,CASSTGVGPGELFF,TGTGCCAGCAGCACAGGGGTGGGGCCCGGGGAGCTGTTTTTT
.,TRBV28,TRBJ1-5,.,CASSLYYSNQPQHF,TGTGCCAGCAGTTTATACTATAGCAATCAGCCCCAGCATTTT
TRBD1,TRBV18,TRBJ2-7,.,CASSLPGQLYEQYF,TGTGCCAGCTCACTCCCGGGACAGCTCTACGAGCAGTACTTC
.,TRBV5-1,TRBJ2-1,.,CASTPFPSDNEQFF,TGCGCCAGCACCCCCTTCCCGTCCGACAATGAGCAGTTCTTC
.,TRBV7-3,TRBJ2-1,.,CASSPDRGGNNEQFF,TGTGCCAGCAGCCCCGACAGGGGAGGGAACAATGAGCAGTTCTTC
.,TRBV28,TRBJ2-4,.,CASSLRSRESEDF,TGTGCCAGCAGTTTACGCTCCAGGGAAAGTGAGGACTTC
.,TRBV5-6,TRBJ2-1,.,CASSLGRMDNEQFF,TGTGCCAGCAGCTTAGGCAGGATGGACAATGAGCAGTTCTTC
TRBD2,TRBV10-3,TRBJ2-3,.,CAINLAGGQDTQYF,TGTGCCATCAACTTAGCGGGAGGACAAGATACGCAGTATTTT
TRBD1,TRBV7-9,TRBJ2-2,.,CASSDGQGNTGELFF,TGTGCCAGCAGCGATGGACAGGGGAACACCGGGGAGCTGTTTTTT
.,TRBV27,TRBJ2-7,.,CASSLKQYYEQYF,TGTGCCAGCAGTTTGAAACAGTACTACGAGCAGTACTTC
.,TRBV7-9,TRBJ1-2,.,CASSLANRDGYTF,TGTGCCAGCAGCTTAGCCAACAGGGACGGCTACACCTTC
.,TRBV19,TRBJ2-1,.,CASRPGTGSPGSWIDEQFF,TGTGCCAGTAGACCCGGGACCGGGAGCCCGGGGAGCTGGATCGATGAGCAGTTCTTC
TRBD2,TRBV19,TRBJ2-1,.,CASNPGGSSYNEQFF,TGTGCCAGTAACCCCGGGGGGAGCTCCTACAATGAGCAGTTCTTC
TRBD2,TRBV27,TRBJ2-7,.,CASSGSGFYEQYF,TGTGCCAGCAGCGGTAGCGGGTTCTACGAGCAGTACTTC
.,TRBV4-1,TRBJ2-3,.,CASSQGQSFTDTQYF,TGCGCCAGCAGCCAAGGCCAGAGCTTCACAGATACGCAGTATTTT
.,TRBV6-5,TRBJ1-1,.,CASSRQVMNTEAFF,TGTGCCAGCAGTAGACAGGTCATGAACACTGAAGCTTTCTTT
TRBD1,TRBV10-2,TRBJ2-7,once,CASSETGDEQYF,TGCGCCAGCAGTGAGACAGGGGATGAGCAGTACTTC